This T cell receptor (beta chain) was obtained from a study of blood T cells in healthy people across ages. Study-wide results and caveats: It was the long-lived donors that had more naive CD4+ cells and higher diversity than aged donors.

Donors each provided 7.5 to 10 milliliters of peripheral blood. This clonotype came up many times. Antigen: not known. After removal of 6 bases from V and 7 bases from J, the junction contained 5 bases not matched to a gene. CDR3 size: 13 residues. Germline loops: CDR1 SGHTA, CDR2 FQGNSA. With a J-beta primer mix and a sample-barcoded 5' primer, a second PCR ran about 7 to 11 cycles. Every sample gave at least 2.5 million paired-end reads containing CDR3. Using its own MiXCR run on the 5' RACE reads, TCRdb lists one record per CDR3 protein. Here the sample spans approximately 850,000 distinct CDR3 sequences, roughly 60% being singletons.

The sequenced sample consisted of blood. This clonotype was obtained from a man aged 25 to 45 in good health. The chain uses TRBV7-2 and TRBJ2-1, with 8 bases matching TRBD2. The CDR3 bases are TGTGCCAGCAGTGGGACTAGTATTAATGAGCAGTTCTTC. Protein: CASSGTSINEQFF.